What follows describes a single TCR beta chain. Its antigen is unknown. The data stem from a study of CXCR3-negative and CXCR3-positive naive CD8 T cells. Study as a whole: Every library held about 1.5 +/- 0.3 million TRB reads, and the total came to roughly 150 million.

The germline CDR1 and CDR2 sequences are SGDLS and YYNGEE. This CDR3 is built from 14 residues. Phenotypically, naive CD8+ T cells corresponded to CD45RO-CCR7+CD27+CD95-. Findings of the study overall: Post-cryopreservation CXCR3 expression was partly diminished, and the bulk of assays employed fresh PBMCs. CXCR3-positive naive cells carried more hydrophobic TRB CDR3s than CXCR3-negative ones.

All TRB cDNA libraries came from 5' RACE performed with UMI labels. TCRdb re-called the 5' RACE reads and gives one entry per CDR3 protein, without DNA. There are roughly 63,000 distinct CDR3 sequences in the sample, with around 4.9% held by the top ten. The TCR comes from a human donor in good health. Some clones in this sample may be carry-over from other donors' samples. This rearrangement joins TRBV9 to TRBJ2-5. The sample was naive CXCR3+ CD8+ T cells from blood. Sample subset: CD45RO-CCR7+CD27+CD95- naive CD8+ T cells expressing CXCR3 (TNR3+). The CDR3 region is CASSVRKGQETQYF.